This section outlines one T cell receptor beta chain sequence together with its context. Its antigen is still unknown. Per germline, CDR1 PRHDT and CDR2 FYEKMQ (reference sequence). V was trimmed by 1 base and J by 3 bases, leaving 7 bases between them. CDR3 size: 14 residues. This record belongs to a study of shared clonotypes between healthy human individuals. Only in-frame clones appear in the TCRdb table, and some are missing; sequencing was by immunoSEQ multiplex PCR. The data contain around 2,000,000 clones, more than 85% of them singletons. Study-level points and caveats: The expectation was that sequencing depth would affect clonotype sharing among donors.

Cells designated naive CD8 were CD45RO-negative and were positively selected for CCR7, with terminally differentiated effector memory CD45RA+ cells excluded. Healthy adults negative for HIV, lacking recent acute infections or vaccinations, served as donors. This TCR was recovered from a young man in good health. Some clones in this sample may be carry-over from other donors' samples. V usage is TRBV13 and J usage is TRBJ2-1; D is uncertain. Material: naive CD8+ T cells from PBMCs. CDR3 sequence: CASSLVPDYNEQFF. In DNA, the CDR3 is TGTGCCAGCAGCTTAGTTCCGGACTACAATGAGCAGTTCTTC.